Each of the 18 T cell receptor beta chains below was sequenced from the same sample in a study of shared clonotypes between healthy human individuals (dated by TCRdb to 2019 to 2021). The library was generated by the immunoSEQ multiplex PCR assay. The immuneACCESS repertoire file appears here via TCRdb, limited to in-frame rearrangements. These files lack a portion of the clones; in checked studies, under half of the deficit traces to unresolved V genes, and the cause of the others is not known. The sample records roughly 1,000,000 clones, roughly 74% of which are singletons. The ten largest clones add up to 0.5% to 0.6% of the sample. The sample comprised memory CD4+ T cells from PBMCs. According to the study, the label for this sample's cell subset or site signals: CD45RA-negative fraction. Source of these receptors: a man younger than 35 in good health. Some clones in this sample may be carry-over from other donors' samples.

The chain is built from TRBV28 and TRBJ2-7; TRBD1 might be the D (6 bases). Deletions cut 3 bases from V and 5 bases from J, with 14 bases between. In germline, CDR1 is MDHEN, CDR2 SYDVKM. This CDR3 is 14 amino acids long. The CDR3 sequence is CASSLARGLHEQYF. The DNA for the CDR3 is TGTGCCAGCAGTTTGGCCAGGGGCCTCCACGAGCAGTACTTC.

The V and J genes are TRBV6-5 and TRBJ2-3; D not resolved. V was pared by 2 bases and J by 1 base, with 10 bases between. CDR1 MNHEY and CDR2 SVGAGI come from the germline V gene. The length of the CDR3 is 15 residues. The CDR3 DNA follows: TGTGCCAGCAGTTACAAGGGCGAGGGCACAGATACGCAGTATTTT. Residues: CASSYKGEGTDTQYF.

This clone was counted a few times. The chain has TRBV28 and TRBJ1-3, with 7 bases lining up with TRBD1. Losses at the gene ends were 5 bases for V and 9 bases for J; bases not matched to a gene: 1. The CDR3 has 11 amino acids. Per the germline V gene, CDR1 is MDHEN and CDR2 is SYDVKM. The CDR3 region is CASSPGGTIYF. In DNA, the CDR3 is TGTGCCAGCAGTCCAGGGGGCACCATATATTTT.

This clone has only a few counts. Other DNA sequences in this specimen translate into the identical CDR3. The rearrangement joins TRBV10-3 to TRBJ2-3; 13 nucleotides agree with TRBD2. This CDR3 has 16 residues. The ends lost 6 bases at V and 3 bases at J; junction bases unmatched: 6. Germline CDR1 ENHRY, CDR2 SYGVKD. In DNA, the CDR3 is TGTGCCATCAGGCCGGGACTAGCGGGAACGACAGATACGCAGTATTTT. It is translated as CAIRPGLAGTTDTQYF.

This clone was counted once. CDR3 sequence: CASSPGRGAETQYF. The CDR3 nucleotides read TGTGCCAGCTCCCCAGGGAGGGGCGCGGAGACCCAGTACTTC. J is TRBJ2-5 and V is TRBV18; 7 bases fit TRBD2. The CDR3 is 14 amino acids. Germline values: CDR1 KGHSH, CDR2 LQKENI. V lost 6 bases, J lost 5 bases, and 9 bases stayed unmatched.

The J gene is TRBJ2-5, the V gene TRBV5-8, with D perhaps TRBD1 (5 bases). Germline V gene data show CDR1 as SGHTS and CDR2 as YDEGEE. Trimming cost V 4 bases and J 4 bases, with 11 bases left between them. The CDR3 sequence is 13 residues long. The CDR3 DNA sequence: TGTGCCAGCAGCCCAAAAGGGGCAGAGACCCAGTACTTC. Its protein product is CASSPKGAETQYF.

The genes are TRBV25-1 and TRBJ1-4, with D tentatively TRBD1 (5 bases). The germline gives CDR1 MGHDK, CDR2 SYGVNS. The CDR3 loop spans 14 amino acids. Trimming removed 7 bases from V and 7 bases from J, with 16 bases in between. CDR3 protein: CASTFGGSGEKLFF. CDR3 bases: TGTGCCAGCACCTTTGGGGGGTCTGGTGAAAAACTGTTTTTT.

The chain employs TRBV19 and TRBJ1-2; no clear D gene. Trimming took off 3 bases at V and 4 bases at J, with 15 bases between the two ends. This CDR3 comprises 15 residues. Germline CDR1 and CDR2: LNHDA and SQIVND (reference sequence). CDR3 in DNA: TGTGCCAGTAGTATCCCTAGGACGTATTCCTATGGCTACACCTTC. Protein product: CASSIPRTYSYGYTF.

The sample holds one count of this clone. This rearrangement joins TRBV9 to TRBJ2-2; 9 bases align to TRBD2. The CDR3 contains 19 residues. CDR1 is SGDLS and CDR2 is YYNGEE in the germline V gene. Trimming removed 3 bases from V and 0 bases from J; junction bases left unmatched: 12. The CDR3 spells CASSAQPGLAAANTGELFF. Written as DNA, the CDR3 is TGTGCCAGCAGCGCCCAGCCGGGACTAGCTGCAGCGAACACCGGGGAGCTGTTTTTT.

The genes are TRBV19 and TRBJ2-7, with D possibly TRBD2 on 6 matching bases. Between the trimmed V and J ends, which lost 6 bases and 2 bases, there was a span of 17 bases. This CDR3 has 15 amino acids. The germline CDR1 and CDR2 sequences are LNHDA and SQIVND (reference sequence). CDR3 sequence: CASSAAPGLPYEQYF. For the CDR3, the DNA is TGTGCCAGTAGCGCTGCCCCGGGACTTCCCTACGAGCAGTACTTC.

This chain uses TRBV15 with TRBJ2-2; TRBD2 is a possible D gene (6 bases). CDR1 is LNHNV, CDR2 YYDKDF, per germline (reference sequence). The germline V and J ends were trimmed by 6 bases and 1 base, with 9 bases remaining between them. This CDR3 region has 14 residues. In nucleotides, the CDR3 is TGTGCCACCAGGGCGGGGCTGAACACCGGGGAGCTGTTTTTT. This gives the protein CATRAGLNTGELFF.

The chain has TRBV4-1 and TRBJ1-5; D is unclear. CDR3 length equals 16 residues. CDR1 and CDR2 (germline): MGHRA, YSYEKL. The V and J ends lost 3 bases and 7 bases respectively, with 19 bases between them. Written as DNA, the CDR3 is TGCGCCAGCAGCCAGACGAGGGCTCCGATGTTGCAGCCCCAGCATTTT. Protein sequence: CASSQTRAPMLQPQHF.

This clone was seen only once. The rearrangement links TRBV7-6 to TRBJ2-2; tentatively, D is TRBD1 or TRBD2 (6 bases each). The CDR3 is 18 amino acids. V dropped 2 bases and J dropped 5 bases, with 21 bases sitting between them. The germline V gene encodes CDR1 SGHVS and CDR2 FNYEAQ. The CDR3 loop is CASSLRGSGAKKTGELFF. CDR3 DNA sequence: TGTGCCAGCAGCTTAAGAGGATCGGGGGCGAAGAAGACCGGGGAGCTGTTTTTT.

The rearrangement joins TRBV5-4 to TRBJ2-3; TRBD2 aligns across 11 bases. This CDR3 has 20 amino acids. CDR1 is SGHNT and CDR2 is YYREEE in the germline V gene (reference sequence). Trimming cost V 6 bases and J 3 bases; bases outside gene matches: 21. CDR3 protein: CASTPGGPSLAGGKTDTQYF. The CDR3 DNA follows: TGTGCCAGCACCCCGGGGGGGCCTTCTCTAGCGGGAGGCAAGACAGATACGCAGTATTTT. The whole variable domain, filled in from reference TRBV5-4 and TRBJ2-3, reads ETGVTQSPTHLIKTRGQQVTLRCSSQSGHNTVSWYQQALGQGPQFIFQYYREEENGRGNFPPRFSGLQFPNYSSELNVNALELDDSALYLCASTPGGPSLAGGKTDTQYFGPGTRLTVL.

The chain employs TRBV6-6 and TRBJ2-1; 10 bases match TRBD1. V lost 6 bases to trimming and J lost 1 base; unmatched junction nucleotides: 3. This CDR3 is built from 15 residues. Germline values: CDR1 MNHNY, CDR2 SVGAGI (reference sequence). The CDR3, as DNA: TGTGCCAGCAGACGGGGACAGGGGTCCTACAATGAGCAGTTCTTC. Translated: CASRRGQGSYNEQFF.

The chain links TRBV5-1 to TRBJ1-2; maybe TRBD1 (6 bases). Trimming removed 3 bases at V and 4 bases at J, with 16 bases between. The CDR3 has 15 residues. Germline lookup yields CDR1 SGHRS and CDR2 YFSETQ. As DNA, the CDR3 is TGCGCCAGCAGCTCAACCGGGACAAATGGCTATGGCTACACCTTC. As protein: CASSSTGTNGYGYTF.

This chain joins TRBV5-1 and TRBJ2-5; 8 bases agree with TRBD2. V gave up 4 bases and J gave up 4 bases; unmatched junction bases: 12. The CDR3 spans 16 residues. Per germline, CDR1 SGHRS and CDR2 YFSETQ. The CDR3 sequence: CASSPGLDSLGETQYF. DNA for the CDR3: TGCGCCAGCAGCCCGGGACTAGATAGTTTAGGAGAGACCCAGTACTTC. The full variable domain, its missing parts supplied by reference TRBV5-1 and TRBJ2-5, is KAGVTQTPRYLIKTRGQQVTLSCSPISGHRSVSWYQQTPGQGLQFLFEYFSETQRNKGNFPGRFSGRQFSNSRSEMNVSTLELGDSALYLCASSPGLDSLGETQYFGPGTRLLVL.

This clone was observed a handful of times. The rearrangement joins TRBV2 to TRBJ1-2; 9 nucleotides match TRBD1. With 3 bases clipped from V and 2 bases from J, the junction kept 7 bases outside the gene matches. Germline V gene lookup returns CDR1 SNHLY and CDR2 FYNNEI. CDR3 size: 16 residues. CDR3 sequence reads: CASSDGGTGRNYGYTF. Here the CDR3 DNA reads TGTGCCAGCAGTGATGGCGGGACAGGGAGGAACTATGGCTACACCTTC.